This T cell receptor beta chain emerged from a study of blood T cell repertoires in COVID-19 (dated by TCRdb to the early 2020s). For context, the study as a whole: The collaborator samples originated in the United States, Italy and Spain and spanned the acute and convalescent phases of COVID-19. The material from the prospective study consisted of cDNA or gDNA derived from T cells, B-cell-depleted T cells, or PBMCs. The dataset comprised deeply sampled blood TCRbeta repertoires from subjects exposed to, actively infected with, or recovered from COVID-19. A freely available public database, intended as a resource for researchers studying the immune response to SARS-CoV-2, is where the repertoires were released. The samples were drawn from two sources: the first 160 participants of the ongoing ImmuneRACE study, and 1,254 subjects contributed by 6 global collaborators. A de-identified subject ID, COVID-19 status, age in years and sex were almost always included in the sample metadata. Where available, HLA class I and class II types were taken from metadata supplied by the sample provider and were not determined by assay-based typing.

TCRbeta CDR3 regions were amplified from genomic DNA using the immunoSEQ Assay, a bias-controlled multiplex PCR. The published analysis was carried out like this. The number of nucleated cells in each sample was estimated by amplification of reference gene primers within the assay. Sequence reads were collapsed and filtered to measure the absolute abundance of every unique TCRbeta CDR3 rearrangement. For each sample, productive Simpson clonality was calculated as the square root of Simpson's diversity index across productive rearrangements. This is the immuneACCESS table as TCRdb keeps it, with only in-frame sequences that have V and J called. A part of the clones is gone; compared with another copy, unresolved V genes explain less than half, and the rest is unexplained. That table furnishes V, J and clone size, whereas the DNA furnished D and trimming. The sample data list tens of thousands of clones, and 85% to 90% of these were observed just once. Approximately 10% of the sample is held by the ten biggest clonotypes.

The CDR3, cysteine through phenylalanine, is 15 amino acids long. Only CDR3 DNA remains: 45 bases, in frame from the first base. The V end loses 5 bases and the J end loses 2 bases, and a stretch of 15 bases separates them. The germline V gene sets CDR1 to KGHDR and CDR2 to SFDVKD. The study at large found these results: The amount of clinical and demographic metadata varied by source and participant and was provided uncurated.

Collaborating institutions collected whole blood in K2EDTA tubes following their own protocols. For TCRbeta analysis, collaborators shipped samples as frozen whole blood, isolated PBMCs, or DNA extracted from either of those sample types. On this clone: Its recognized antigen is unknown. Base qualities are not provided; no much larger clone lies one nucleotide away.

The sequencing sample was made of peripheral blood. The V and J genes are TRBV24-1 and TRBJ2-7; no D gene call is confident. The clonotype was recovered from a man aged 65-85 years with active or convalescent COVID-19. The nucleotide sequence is TGTGCCACCAGTGCTCCTGCTGGAGAGACCTACGAGCAGTACTTC. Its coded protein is CATSAPAGETYEQYF.